This TCR delta chain comes out of a study of gamma-delta T cells after stem cell transplantation. TCRdb ran CATT on the RT-PCR reads. The sample carries under 1,200 delta-chain clones, around 1.3% recorded once. The CDR3 runs to 19 residues. The V segment lost 0 bases and the J segment 0 bases; nucleotides outside the gene matches: 15. Germline CDR1 GEAIGNYY, CDR2 EKD. Sequenced material: gamma-delta T cells. The gene calls are TRDV2 and TRDJ1; 7 bases align to TRDD3. The receptor was derived from a human donor. It is not recorded whose cells these are; they may come from a transplant donor. The CDR3 reads CACDTVLGGNTKDTDKLIF. CDR3 sequence (DNA): TGTGCCTGTGACACCGTCCTGGGGGGTAACACGAAAGACACCGATAAACTCATCTTT.